The 11 T cell receptor beta chains listed next were all sequenced from one sample in a study of blood T cells in healthy people across ages. A sample-barcoded 5' primer and a J-beta primer mix were used in a second PCR of roughly 7 to 11 cycles. TCRdb processed the 5' RACE reads anew with MiXCR; each CDR3 protein has one entry. The sample records roughly 1.9 million distinct CDR3 sequences, around 42% being singletons. The sequenced material came from blood. Every receptor here comes from a human donor in good health.

This chain joins TRBV20-1 and TRBJ1-1; tentative D call: TRBD1 (6 bases). The CDR3 is 15 amino acids. Trimming pared 1 base from V and 6 bases from J, leaving 18 bases between. The V gene's germline CDR1 is DFQATT and CDR2 SNEGSKA (reference sequence). This CDR3 is CSARGPGAGDAEAFF. The CDR3 bases are TGCAGTGCTAGAGGGCCGGGGGCGGGCGACGCTGAAGCTTTCTTT.

This clonotype was seen ten or more times. The chain couples TRBV29-1 to TRBJ2-3; maybe TRBD2 (6 bases). Trimming left V 3 bases short and J 6 bases short, with 7 bases between. Germline V lookup: CDR1 SQVTM, CDR2 ANQGSEA. The CDR3 spans 11 residues. The CDR3: CSVDRGDTQYF. Here the CDR3 DNA reads TGCAGCGTTGACCGGGGGGATACGCAGTATTTT.

This clonotype came up a few times. The rearrangement links TRBV7-2 to TRBJ2-7; no firm D call. Germline CDR1 is SGHTA and CDR2 is FQGNSA. V was cut by 0 bases and J by 7 bases, with 16 bases left in between. CDR3 length: 15 residues. The CDR3 loop is CASSLAPGPVLEQYF. The CDR3 region has the DNA TGTGCCAGCAGCTTAGCACCGGGCCCCGTCTTAGAGCAGTACTTC.

This clonotype came up a few times. The V call is TRBV12-3 or TRBV12-4, the J call TRBJ1-6; 7 bases line up with TRBD1. After removal of 6 bases from V and 3 bases from J, the junction contained 5 bases not matched to a gene. The CDR3 contains 15 residues. CDR3 DNA: TGTGCCAGCAGCCGGGGACAGATCTATAATTCACCCCTCCACTTT. Translation: CASSRGQIYNSPLHF.

This clonotype was counted only a few times. V is TRBV7-2 and J is TRBJ1-1; D is ambiguous. With 5 bases removed from V and 5 bases from J, the gap between germline ends came to 18 bases. Germline loops: CDR1 SGHTA, CDR2 FQGNSA. This CDR3 spans 15 amino acids. The CDR3 nucleotides read TGTGCCAGCAGCCCCGAGGGCTTGGTATGGACTGAAGCTTTCTTT. This encodes CASSPEGLVWTEAFF.

This clonotype was counted between two and nine times. The chain has TRBV11-2 and TRBJ1-6; D not resolved. CDR1 and CDR2 from the germline V gene are SGHAT and FQNNGV. Trimming removed 1 base at V and 8 bases at J, with 6 bases between. This CDR3 region has 13 residues. The DNA of the CDR3 is TGTGCCAGCAGCTTAGTCCAGGATTCACCCCTCCACTTT. Amino acids: CASSLVQDSPLHF.

There are a few counts of this clonotype. CDR3 amino acids: CASSVGIGGAGYEQYF. The CDR3 DNA follows: TGTGCCAGCAGCGTAGGGATCGGAGGGGCAGGGTACGAGCAGTACTTC. The gene calls are TRBV9 and TRBJ2-7; D might be TRBD2 (6 bases). The CDR3 is 16 amino acids. V lost 0 bases and J lost 4, with 17 bases in between. Germline lookup yields CDR1 SGDLS and CDR2 YYNGEE.

The chain uses TRBV7-2 and TRBJ2-7; 9 bases fit TRBD1. With V trimmed by 2 bases and J by 4 bases, 9 bases remained unmatched. The CDR3 consists of 16 residues. CDR1 and CDR2 from the germline V gene are SGHTA and FQGNSA. CDR3 protein: CASSLQFGQGLYEQYF. The CDR3, as DNA: TGTGCCAGCAGCTTACAATTCGGACAGGGGTTGTACGAGCAGTACTTC.

This clonotype was found a few times. The chain uses TRBV12-3 or TRBV12-4 and TRBJ2-1, with a possible D match to TRBD1 (6 bases). V was trimmed by 1 base and J by 0 bases, leaving 16 bases between them. The CDR3 runs 18 residues. CDR3 protein: CASSLGGWGPNSYNEQFF. The CDR3 DNA is TGTGCCAGCAGTTTAGGGGGCTGGGGGCCCAACTCCTACAATGAGCAGTTCTTC.

J is TRBJ2-7 and V is TRBV20-1, with D maybe TRBD1 (6 bases). Germline CDR1 and CDR2: DFQATT and SNEGSKA (reference sequence). V was shortened by 1 base and J by 6 bases, with 22 bases between the two germline ends. The CDR3 is 16 amino acids. As DNA, the CDR3 is TGCAGTGCTAGAGGGGGGCCCAATGAGGGGACGCGCGAGCAGTACTTC. Translation gives CSARGGPNEGTREQYF.

For this clonotype: The junction departs from germline at one end; a sequencing error may be responsible. The V and J genes are TRBV28 and TRBJ2-1; no clear D gene. This CDR3 has 11 amino acids. Germline V gene sequence: CDR1 MDHEN, CDR2 SYDVKM. CDR3 DNA sequence: TGTCCCAGCAGTTTGTTTTCTGAGCAGTTCTTC. Amino acid sequence: CPSSLFSEQFF.